One and the same sample provided the 22 T cell receptor beta chains below, sequenced in a study of Graves' ophthalmopathy and Graves' hyperthyroidism. For repertoire sequencing, the TCR beta CDR3 regions were amplified from RNA transcripts. An initial RT-PCR round employing HTBI primers preceded a second-round multiplex PCR. A single record per CDR3 protein comes from TCRdb applying MiXCR to the multiplex PCR reads. The sample shows around 15,000 distinct CDR3 sequences, around 46% of them seen only once. The sequenced sample was peripheral blood. Source of these receptors: a woman aged 40 to 50 with stable Graves' hyperthyroidism.

The gene calls are TRBV11-1 and TRBJ2-1, with TRBD2 matching 8 bases. Germline trimming cut 1 base from V and 6 bases from J; bases unmatched to any gene: 2. The CDR3 length is 14 residues. Germline values: CDR1 SGHAT, CDR2 FQDESV (reference sequence). This chain's CDR3 is CASSLVAGGNEQFF. The CDR3 DNA reads TGTGCCAGCAGCTTAGTTGCGGGGGGCAATGAGCAGTTCTTC.

This rearrangement joins TRBV10-2 to TRBJ2-1; 7 nucleotides line up with TRBD2. CDR1 and CDR2 (germline): WSHSY, SAAADI. This CDR3 is built from 20 residues. V trimming: 1 base; J trimming: 1 base; junction bases outside the gene matches: 16. The CDR3 here is CASSEYGGRVSIGSYNEQFF. As DNA, the CDR3 is TGCGCCAGCAGTGAGTATGGCGGGAGAGTAAGTATTGGATCCTACAATGAGCAGTTCTTC.

This clonotype was seen a few times. The chain's CDR3 is CSARAAGGPYEQYF. DNA for the CDR3: TGCAGTGCTAGAGCGGCAGGGGGGCCCTACGAGCAGTACTTC. The gene calls are TRBV20-1 and TRBJ2-7; D may be TRBD1 (7 bases). The V gene's germline CDR1 is DFQATT and CDR2 SNEGSKA (reference sequence). This CDR3 is built from 14 residues. V lost 1 base and J 2 bases, leaving 12 bases between the germline ends.

This clonotype is categorized as medium-sized. This chain connects TRBV10-3 to TRBJ1-1; tentatively, D is TRBD1 (6 bases). Germline V gene sequence: CDR1 ENHRY, CDR2 SYGVKD. V was shortened by 11 bases and J by 4 bases, with 23 bases between the two germline ends. The CDR3 spans 15 residues. Written as DNA, the CDR3 is TGTGCCTCCAGAGATTACAGGGCGAGTGGCACTGAAGCTTTCTTT. As protein: CASRDYRASGTEAFF.

The chain recombines TRBV4-1 with TRBJ1-6; a weak D match, TRBD1 (6 bases). The V end lost 0 bases, the J end lost 14 bases, and 11 bases lay between the germline ends. CDR3 length: 13 residues. Germline V CDR1 and CDR2: MGHRA, YSYEKL. CDR3 sequence reads: CASSQDQGTALHF. For the CDR3, the DNA is TGCGCCAGCAGCCAAGATCAGGGGACGGCCCTCCACTTT.

V is TRBV2 and J is TRBJ1-2, with D possibly matching TRBD1 (6 bases). With 7 bases removed from V and 5 bases from J, the gap between germline ends came to 17 bases. The CDR3 has 14 residues. CDR1 and CDR2 from the germline V gene are SNHLY and FYNNEI. CDR3 residues: CASTGQGPRYGYTF. The CDR3 DNA reads as TGTGCCAGCACCGGGCAGGGGCCCAGGTATGGCTACACCTTC.

This rearrangement joins TRBV28 to TRBJ2-3, with 8 positions matching TRBD2. This CDR3 has 13 residues. Germline values: CDR1 MDHEN, CDR2 SYDVKM. With 7 bases clipped from V and 4 bases from J, the junction kept 4 bases outside the gene matches. This CDR3 reads CASTAGGPDTQYF. For the CDR3, the DNA is TGTGCCAGCACGGCGGGGGGTCCAGATACGCAGTATTTT.

The V gene is TRBV27, the J gene TRBJ2-3; D remains unclear. In germline, CDR1 is MNHEY, CDR2 SMNVEV (reference sequence). Trimming removed 0 bases from V and 1 base from J, with 5 bases in between. The CDR3 is 14 amino acids. As DNA, the CDR3 is TGTGCCAGCAGTTTATCACAGCGCACAGATACGCAGTATTTT. It is translated as CASSLSQRTDTQYF.

The chain employs TRBV19 and TRBJ1-2; 7 nucleotides agree with TRBD1. Germline assignment: CDR1 LNHDA and CDR2 SQIVND (reference sequence). This CDR3 has 14 amino acids. V gave up 4 bases and J gave up 4 bases; unmatched junction bases: 6. CDR3 in amino acids: CASSTGTASYGYTF. The DNA for the CDR3 is TGTGCCAGTAGTACGGGGACAGCTTCCTATGGCTACACCTTC.

This clonotype was picked up a small number of times. CDR3 sequence reads: CASSPGDFRYEQYF. CDR3 bases: TGCGCCAGCAGCCCCGGGGACTTCAGGTACGAGCAGTACTTC. The chain uses TRBV4-1 and TRBJ2-7; tentative D call: TRBD2 (6 bases). The CDR3 has 14 residues. Trimming took 4 bases from V and 4 from J, leaving 14 bases between them. Germline CDR1 reads MGHRA; CDR2 reads YSYEKL.

The chain employs TRBV12-3 or TRBV12-4 and TRBJ2-5; 7 bases line up with TRBD1. V was clipped by 5 bases and J by 2 bases; unmatched bases: 5. The CDR3 has 14 amino acids. The CDR3 region is CASSPAGGQETQYF. The CDR3, as DNA: TGTGCCAGCAGTCCCGCAGGGGGACAAGAGACCCAGTACTTC.

This clonotype was picked up many times. The chain recombines TRBV5-5 with TRBJ1-6; 7 nucleotides align to TRBD1. V was pared by 0 bases and J by 11 bases, with 2 bases of the junction left unmatched. The CDR3 runs 13 residues. Germline CDR1 reads SGHKS; CDR2 reads YYEKEE (reference sequence). CDR3 protein: CASSLVGGAPLHF. The CDR3 bases are TGTGCCAGCAGCTTGGTAGGGGGCGCACCCCTCCACTTT.

The chain employs TRBV5-5 and TRBJ2-7; no reliable D call. CDR3 length: 12 residues. Between the trimmed V and J ends, which lost 3 bases and 5 bases, there was a span of 9 bases. Germline CDR1 is SGHKS and CDR2 is YYEKEE (reference sequence). The CDR3 region has the DNA TGTGCCAGCAGCTCGATAGGGAACGAGCAGTACTTC. Protein product: CASSSIGNEQYF.

Details on this clonotype: The junction shows a germline mismatch at one end, possibly a read error. The V call is TRBV24-1, the J call TRBJ2-7; maybe TRBD2 (5 bases). From germline, CDR1 is KGHDR and CDR2 SFDVKD. The CDR3 extends over 15 amino acids. The CDR3 sequence is CATSDSKGAPYERYF. In nucleotides, the CDR3 is TGTGCCACCAGTGATTCAAAGGGAGCGCCCTACGAGCGGTACTTC.

This chain links TRBV7-2 with TRBJ1-1; the match to TRBD1 covers 10 bases. Germline CDR1 SGHTA, CDR2 FQGNSA. After removal of 5 bases from V and 5 bases from J, the junction contained 14 bases not matched to a gene. The CDR3 runs to 17 residues. This CDR3 is CASSVRQGASKVTEAFF. The CDR3 DNA reads TGTGCCAGCAGCGTAAGACAGGGGGCTTCAAAAGTGACTGAAGCTTTCTTT.

Sample share makes this clonotype medium-sized (0.01 to 0.1%). This chain uses TRBV2 with TRBJ2-7, with TRBD1 matching over 10 bases. Germline V gene sequence: CDR1 SNHLY, CDR2 FYNNEI. J gave up 6 bases and V 6 bases, and 8 bases lay outside the gene matches. The CDR3 runs to 14 residues. This CDR3 reads CASRAGTGEGEQYF. The CDR3 DNA sequence: TGTGCCAGCAGGGCCGGGACAGGGGAGGGCGAGCAGTACTTC.

Judged by abundance, this clonotype is medium-sized (0.01 to 0.1%). The rearrangement uses TRBV10-3 and TRBJ2-1; D is possibly TRBD2 (5 bases). Trimming removed 0 bases from V and 5 bases from J, with 8 bases in between. The CDR3 is made up of 14 amino acids. Germline-derived CDR1 and CDR2 are ENHRY and SYGVKD. DNA of the CDR3: TGTGCCATCAGTGAGTCCGGGCGGGACAATGAGCAGTTCTTC. The encoded protein is CAISESGRDNEQFF.

In its sample, this clonotype ranks as medium-sized. V and J are TRBV2 and TRBJ1-1; no clear D gene. The length of the CDR3 is 14 residues. The V end was cut by 6 bases, the J end by 0 bases, with 11 bases between. Germline loops: CDR1 SNHLY, CDR2 FYNNEI. This CDR3 is CASRSNTVNTEAFF. The CDR3, as DNA: TGTGCCAGCAGGAGCAATACAGTGAACACTGAAGCTTTCTTT.

Turning to this clonotype: A much bigger clone sits one base away, suggesting this may be a read error. The chain combines TRBV12-3 or TRBV12-4 with TRBJ2-3, with D possibly being TRBD2 (5 bases). The CDR3 contains 14 residues. Here the CDR3 reads CASSWQSSTDTLYF. The CDR3 DNA sequence: TGTGCCAGCAGTTGGCAGTCTAGCACAGATACGCTGTATTTT.

Notes on this clonotype: Since a much larger clone is just one base distant, this may be a read error. The V gene is TRBV20-1, the J gene TRBJ1-5, with a possible D match to TRBD1 (5 bases). The germline V gene encodes CDR1 DFQATT and CDR2 SNEGSKA (reference sequence). This CDR3 is built from 15 residues. V dropped 0 bases and J dropped 9 bases, with 18 bases sitting between them. The CDR3 DNA reads as TGCAGTGCTAGAGATGCGGGGGTTTGGGATCGGCCCCAGCATTTT. It specifies CSARDAGVWDRPQHF.

This chain links TRBV5-6 with TRBJ2-5, with 9 bases aligning to TRBD2. The CDR3 loop spans 15 amino acids. J lost 5 bases, V lost 3 bases, and 8 bases had no gene match. Germline values: CDR1 SGHDT, CDR2 YYEEEE. DNA of the CDR3: TGTGCCAGCAGCTCCACGACTAGCGGCAGGGAGACCCAGTACTTC. This translates into CASSSTTSGRETQYF.

With regard to this clonotype: An end of the junction differs from the germline gene, which may be a read error. This chain connects TRBV2 to TRBJ2-5; D might be TRBD1 or TRBD2, each matching 6 bases. Germline loops: CDR1 SNHLY, CDR2 FYNNEI. CDR3 length: 14 residues. The CDR3 nucleotides read TGTGCCAGCAGTGGAACAGGGTCGGGAGAGACCCAGAACTTC. Its translation is CASSGTGSGETQNF.